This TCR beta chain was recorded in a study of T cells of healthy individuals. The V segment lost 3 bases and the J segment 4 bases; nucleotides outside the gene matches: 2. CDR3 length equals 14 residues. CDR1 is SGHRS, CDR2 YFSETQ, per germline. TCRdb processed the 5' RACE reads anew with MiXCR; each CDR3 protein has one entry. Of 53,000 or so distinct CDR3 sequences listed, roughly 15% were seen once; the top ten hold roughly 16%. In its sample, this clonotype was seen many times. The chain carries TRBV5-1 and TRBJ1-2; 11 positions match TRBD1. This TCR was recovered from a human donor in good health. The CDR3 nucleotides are TGCGCCAGCAGCTCGGGACAGGGGGGCTATGGCTACACCTTC. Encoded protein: CASSSGQGGYGYTF.